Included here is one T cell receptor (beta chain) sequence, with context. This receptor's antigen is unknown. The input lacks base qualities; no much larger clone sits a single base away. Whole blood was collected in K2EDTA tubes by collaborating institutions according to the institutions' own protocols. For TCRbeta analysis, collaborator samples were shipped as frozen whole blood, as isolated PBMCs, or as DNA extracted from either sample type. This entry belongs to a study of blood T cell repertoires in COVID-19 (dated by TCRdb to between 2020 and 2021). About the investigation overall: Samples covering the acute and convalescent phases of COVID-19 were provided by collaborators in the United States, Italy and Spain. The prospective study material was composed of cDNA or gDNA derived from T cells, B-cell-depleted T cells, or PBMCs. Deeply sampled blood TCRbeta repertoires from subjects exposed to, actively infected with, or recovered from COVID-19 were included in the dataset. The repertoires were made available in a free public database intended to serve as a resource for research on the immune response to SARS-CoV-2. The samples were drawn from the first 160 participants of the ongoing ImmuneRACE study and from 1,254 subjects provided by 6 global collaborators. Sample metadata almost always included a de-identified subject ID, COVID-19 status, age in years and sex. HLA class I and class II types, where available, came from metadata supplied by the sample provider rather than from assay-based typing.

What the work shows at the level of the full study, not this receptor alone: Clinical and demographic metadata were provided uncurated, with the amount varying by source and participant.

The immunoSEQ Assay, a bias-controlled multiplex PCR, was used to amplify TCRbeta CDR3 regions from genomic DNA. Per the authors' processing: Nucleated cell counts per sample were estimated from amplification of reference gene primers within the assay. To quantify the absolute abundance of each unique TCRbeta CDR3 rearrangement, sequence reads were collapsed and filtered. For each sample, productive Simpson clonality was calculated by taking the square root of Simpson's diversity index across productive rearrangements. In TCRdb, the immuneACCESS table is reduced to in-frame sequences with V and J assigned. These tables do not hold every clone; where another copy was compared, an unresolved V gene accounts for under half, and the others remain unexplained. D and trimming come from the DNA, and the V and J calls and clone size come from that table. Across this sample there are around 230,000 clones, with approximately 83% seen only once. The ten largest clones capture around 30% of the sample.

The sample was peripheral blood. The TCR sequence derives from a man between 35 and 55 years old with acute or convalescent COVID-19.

The nucleotides read TGTGCCAGCGAGGACAGATACGAGCAGTACTTC. It encodes CASEDRYEQYF. The rearrangement joined TRBV6-5 to TRBJ2-7; TRBD1 could be the D gene, as 6 bases match. Trimming takes 8 bases from V and 4 bases from J, and the germline ends sit 9 bases apart. Including cysteine and phenylalanine, the CDR3 has 11 amino acids. Here the CDR3 DNA is all that survives: 33 bases in frame from base 1. The germline V gene encodes CDR1 MNHEY and CDR2 SVGAGI.